This T cell receptor beta chain was sequenced during a study of T cells in Graves' hyperthyroidism and ophthalmopathy. Study-wide points: Ophthalmopathy and stable hyperthyroidism were told apart by a 13 V-J model. Most thyroid-expanded clonotypes above 0.001 were also found in blood.

With regard to this clonotype: The antigen remains unidentified.

Lactation, pregnancy, other autoimmune disease or uncontrolled infection led to exclusion of patients. Diagnosis relied on clinical symptoms, serum thyroxine and TRAb, thyroid ultrasound and orbital computed tomography. Germline CDR1 is SQVTM and CDR2 is ANQGSEA. The CDR3 contains 13 residues. With V trimmed by 7 bases and J by 3 bases, 9 bases remained unmatched. Amplified TCR beta CDR3 regions came from RNA transcripts. The HTBI primer set served for first-round RT-PCR of the TCR CDR3. TCRdb fed the multiplex PCR reads into MiXCR, producing one record per CDR3 protein. The repertoire holds hundreds of thousands of distinct CDR3 sequences, with about 45% as singletons.

The TCR sequence derives from an adult man with Graves' disease, either hyperthyroidism or ophthalmopathy (not recorded which). The chain uses TRBV29-1 and TRBJ2-7, with 7 bases lining up with TRBD1. The sequencing input was peripheral blood or thyroid tissue (not recorded which). CDR3 bases: TGCAGCGACCTCGGGACAGTTGGCTACGAGCAGTACTTC. It encodes CSDLGTVGYEQYF.